The 27 T cell receptor beta chains presented below share a single source sample, sequenced in a study of shared clonotypes between healthy human individuals. Clones were read by immunoSEQ multiplex PCR, and TCRdb kept only the in-frame ones, dropping some. Of 2 million or so clones listed, over 85% are singletons. The specimen sequenced was naive CD4+ T cells sorted from blood. The subset was: CD45RA+ positively selected. The source is a man aged 18 to 35 in good health.

The chain has TRBV11-2 and TRBJ1-2, with 8 nucleotides matching TRBD1. The CDR3 runs 15 residues. Trimming cost V 2 bases and J 8 bases; bases outside gene matches: 10. Germline CDR1 SGHAT, CDR2 FQNNGV. The CDR3 loop reads CASSLRGQGPWGYTF. In DNA form, the CDR3 reads TGTGCCAGCAGCTTACGAGGACAGGGACCCTGGGGCTACACCTTC.

The CDR3 region is CASSDPPNEKLFF. DNA of the CDR3: TGTGCCAGCAGTGATCCCCCTAATGAAAAACTGTTTTTT. This sequence joins TRBV2 and TRBJ1-4; no firm D call. The V end was cut by 3 bases, the J end by 3 bases, with 5 bases between. Germline lookup yields CDR1 SNHLY and CDR2 FYNNEI. The CDR3 extends over 13 amino acids.

The chain couples TRBV6-5 to TRBJ2-5; D may be TRBD1 or TRBD2 (5 bases each). The CDR3 length is 14 residues. Germline CDR1 MNHEY, CDR2 SVGAGI. V was clipped by 6 bases and J by 4 bases, with 15 bases between them. The CDR3 sequence is CASRPEGPAETQYF. The CDR3 bases are TGTGCCAGCAGACCTGAGGGGCCGGCAGAGACCCAGTACTTC.

This chain links TRBV5-4 with TRBJ2-1; 8 bases line up with TRBD2. J gave up 6 bases and V 6 bases, and 11 bases lay outside the gene matches. Germline loops: CDR1 SGHNT, CDR2 YYREEE (reference sequence). The CDR3 covers 15 residues. The CDR3 sequence: CASNPGGTRGNEQFF. CDR3 nucleotides: TGTGCCAGCAACCCAGGTGGGACTAGGGGCAATGAGCAGTTCTTC.

This chain links TRBV28 with TRBJ1-3, with TRBD1 identical over 7 bases. CDR1 and CDR2 (germline): MDHEN, SYDVKM. Trimming removed 4 bases from V and 2 bases from J; junction bases left unmatched: 8. The CDR3 totals 16 residues. In nucleotides, the CDR3 is TGTGCCAGCAGTTCTTACAGGGGAGAAACTGGAAACACCATATATTTT. Protein sequence: CASSSYRGETGNTIYF.

V usage is TRBV9 and J usage is TRBJ2-3; 8 nucleotides match TRBD2. Germline V gene lookup returns CDR1 SGDLS and CDR2 YYNGEE. Germline trimming cut 0 bases from V and 4 bases from J; bases unmatched to any gene: 13. The CDR3 contains 18 residues. For the CDR3, the DNA is TGTGCCAGCAGCGTAGCTTCCCGGACGGGAGGGAGCGCAGATACGCAGTATTTT. This sequence encodes CASSVASRTGGSADTQYF.

The V and J genes are TRBV2 and TRBJ1-6; 10 bases match TRBD1. This CDR3 contains 15 residues. Germline assignment: CDR1 SNHLY and CDR2 FYNNEI. The J segment lost 10 bases and the V segment lost 3 bases, leaving 6 bases of the junction unmatched. The CDR3 spells CASSEVGTGASPLHF. CDR3 nucleotides: TGTGCCAGCAGTGAGGTTGGGACAGGGGCCTCACCCCTCCACTTT. The full variable domain, its missing parts supplied by reference TRBV2 and TRBJ1-6, is EPEVTQTPSHQVTQMGQEVILRCVPISNHLYFYWYRQILGQKVEFLVSFYNNEISEKSEIFDDQFSVERPDGSNFTLKIRSTKLEDSAMYFCASSEVGTGASPLHFGNGTRLTVT.

The rearrangement links TRBV4-2 to TRBJ1-1; maybe TRBD1 (6 bases). This CDR3 is built from 15 residues. The germline gives CDR1 LGHNA, CDR2 YNFKEQ. The ends were cut back, 0 bases at V and 5 bases at J, with 13 bases in the middle. This CDR3 is CASSQEPSGETEAFF. Here the CDR3 DNA reads TGTGCCAGCAGCCAAGAGCCCTCAGGGGAGACTGAAGCTTTCTTT.

This chain connects TRBV5-6 to TRBJ2-7; 7 positions match TRBD1. Germline V gene lookup returns CDR1 SGHDT and CDR2 YYEEEE. The CDR3 runs to 14 residues. V lost 4 bases and J lost 3; bases outside the gene matches: 7. The CDR3 loop is CASSNWDRDYEQYF. CDR3 nucleotide sequence: TGTGCCAGCAGCAACTGGGACAGAGACTACGAGCAGTACTTC.

Regarding this clone: Other DNA sequences of this sample code for an identical CDR3. The chain combines TRBV9 with TRBJ2-7, with 7 bases aligning to TRBD2. This CDR3 region has 14 residues. With V trimmed by 0 bases and J by 1 base, 1 base remained unmatched. Germline CDR1 and CDR2: SGDLS and YYNGEE. The chain's CDR3 is CASSVGEGSYEQYF. CDR3 nucleotide sequence: TGTGCCAGCAGCGTAGGGGAGGGATCCTACGAGCAGTACTTC.

V is TRBV18 and J is TRBJ2-2, with D perhaps matching TRBD1 or TRBD2 (5 bases each). Looked up from germline, CDR1 is KGHSH and CDR2 is LQKENI. The V end lost 3 bases, the J end lost 4 bases, and 12 bases lay between the germline ends. The length of the CDR3 is 15 residues. CDR3 bases: TGTGCCAGCTCACCGGGACCGGCTGGCACCGGGGAGCTGTTTTTT. Translated: CASSPGPAGTGELFF.

CDR3 loop: CASSLATSGYEQFF. For the CDR3, the DNA is TGTGCCAGCAGCTTAGCCACTAGCGGCTATGAGCAGTTCTTC. The J gene is TRBJ2-1, the V gene TRBV7-9; 8 positions agree with TRBD2. The junction had 3 bases not matched to a gene; V was cut back by 0 bases and J by 8 bases. CDR1 is SEHNR and CDR2 is FQNEAQ in the germline V gene (reference sequence). The CDR3 loop spans 14 amino acids.

The V and J genes are TRBV28 and TRBJ1-4; D gene ambiguous. Germline V gives CDR1 MDHEN, CDR2 SYDVKM. V shed 5 bases and J shed 3 bases, with 7 bases lying between them. The CDR3 loop spans 13 amino acids. The DNA of the CDR3 is TGTGCCAGCAGTGGTGCGGCTAATGAAAAACTGTTTTTT. Its protein product is CASSGAANEKLFF.

Details on this clone: Other DNA sequences in this specimen translate into the identical CDR3. The chain carries TRBV2 and TRBJ1-5; unclear D gene. CDR3 size: 12 residues. CDR1 is SNHLY and CDR2 is FYNNEI in the germline V gene. V was clipped by 6 bases and J by 1 base, with 4 bases between them. This chain's CDR3 is CASRGSNQPQHF. Here the CDR3 DNA reads TGTGCCAGCAGGGGCAGCAATCAGCCCCAGCATTTT.

The chain links TRBV6-5 to TRBJ2-3; the match to TRBD1 covers 7 bases. This CDR3 comprises 15 residues. In germline, CDR1 is MNHEY, CDR2 SVGAGI. V shed 7 bases, J shed 0 bases, and the junction held 7 bases outside the gene matches. The CDR3, as DNA: TGTGCCAGCAAACCTCCGGGACAGAGCACAGATACGCAGTATTTT. This codes for CASKPPGQSTDTQYF.

The chain joins TRBV12-5 to TRBJ1-6; D gene unclear. This CDR3 comprises 14 residues. The V gene's germline CDR1 is LGHNT and CDR2 FRNRAP. V was cut by 2 bases and J by 10 bases, with 12 bases left in between. CDR3 DNA sequence: TGTGCTAGTGGTTTGCTCGCGGTGGGATCACCCCTCCACTTT. Its protein is CASGLLAVGSPLHF.

The CDR3 region has the DNA TGTGCCAGCAGCTTAGGTCCGACAGGGGAGGGTGGCTACACCTTC. Translation: CASSLGPTGEGGYTF. This chain joins TRBV7-2 and TRBJ1-2, with TRBD1 identical over 8 bases. The J segment lost 7 bases and the V segment lost 1 base, leaving 8 bases of the junction unmatched. Germline V gene data show CDR1 as SGHTA and CDR2 as FQGNSA. CDR3 length equals 15 residues.

The gene calls are TRBV5-1 and TRBJ1-6, with 9 positions matching TRBD1. The CDR3 consists of 15 residues. Trimming cost V 5 bases and J 7 bases; bases outside gene matches: 7. Germline V gives CDR1 SGHRS, CDR2 YFSETQ. The CDR3: CASRRPGTGNSPLHF. CDR3 DNA sequence: TGCGCCAGCAGGCGTCCCGGGACAGGGAATTCACCCCTCCACTTT.

The V and J genes are TRBV18 and TRBJ1-5, with 8 bases that match TRBD1. V was clipped by 1 base and J by 7 bases; unmatched bases: 12. This CDR3 is built from 17 residues. Germline lookup yields CDR1 KGHSH and CDR2 LQKENI. CDR3 amino acids: CASSPLPPGQGGQPQHF. Here the CDR3 DNA reads TGTGCCAGCTCACCACTCCCGCCCGGACAGGGAGGGCAGCCCCAGCATTTT.

This chain links TRBV21-1 with TRBJ2-7; no check of the table's D call, TRBD1, against the DNA was made. TRBV21-1 is reported as a pseudogene. This CDR3 has 14 amino acids. The CDR3 bases are TGTGCCAGCCGGAATCGACAGGGCTCCTACGAGCAGTACTTC. It is translated as CASRNRQGSYEQYF.

V is TRBV6-1 and J is TRBJ1-2; TRBD1 is a possible D gene (5 bases). This CDR3 has 16 amino acids. Germline CDR1 MNHNS, CDR2 SASEGT. Trimming left V 4 bases short and J 7 bases short, with 22 bases between. The CDR3 is CASSGLLGDGRGGYTF. CDR3 DNA sequence: TGTGCCAGCAGTGGCCTACTCGGCGACGGAAGGGGTGGCTACACCTTC.

Concerning this clone: Within the sample, other DNA sequences also encode this same CDR3. This rearrangement joins TRBV9 to TRBJ2-5, with D maybe TRBD2 (6 bases). Germline V gene data show CDR1 as SGDLS and CDR2 as YYNGEE. The V gene lost 0 bases and the J gene lost 5 bases, with 11 bases spanning the gap. This CDR3 region has 14 residues. In DNA form, the CDR3 reads TGTGCCAGCAGCGTAGAGGGAGGTCGCGAGACCCAGTACTTC. Amino acids: CASSVEGGRETQYF.

The V gene is TRBV7-2, the J gene TRBJ2-1; D unresolved. The CDR3 totals 15 residues. Trimming shortened V by 0 bases and J by 1 base, and 7 bases separated the two germline ends. Germline V lookup: CDR1 SGHTA, CDR2 FQGNSA. For the CDR3, the DNA is TGTGCCAGCAGCTTAGCATACGATTCCTACAATGAGCAGTTCTTC. It is translated as CASSLAYDSYNEQFF.

V and J are TRBV6-5 and TRBJ2-7; the match to TRBD1 covers 8 bases. The length of the CDR3 is 14 residues. The germline V gene encodes CDR1 MNHEY and CDR2 SVGAGI. V lost 9 bases and J lost 2; bases outside the gene matches: 9. CDR3 sequence: CASTDGTGAYEQYF. The DNA for the CDR3 is TGTGCCAGTACTGATGGGACAGGAGCCTACGAGCAGTACTTC.

The chain employs TRBV30 and TRBJ1-1; D gene ambiguous. Trimming took 4 bases from V and 3 from J, leaving 6 bases between them. The CDR3 consists of 11 residues. Germline assignment: CDR1 GTSNPN and CDR2 SVGIG (reference sequence). The CDR3 loop reads CAWTQDTEAFF. The CDR3 nucleotides read TGTGCCTGGACCCAAGACACTGAAGCTTTCTTT.

For this clone: This clone may be a read error of a much larger clone one base away. Other DNA sequences of this sample code for an identical CDR3. The chain combines TRBV30 with TRBJ1-4; D remains unclear. The CDR3 is made up of 15 amino acids. Trimming took 0 bases from V and 3 from J, leaving 11 bases between them. Germline V gene data show CDR1 as GTSNPN and CDR2 as SVGIG (reference sequence). CDR3 region: CAWSVQGRANEKLFF. In nucleotides, the CDR3 is TGTGCCTGGAGTGTACAAGGGAGGGCTAATGAAAAACTGTTTTTT.

The chain employs TRBV28 and TRBJ2-1; no clear D. This CDR3 has 12 residues. Germline CDR1 is MDHEN and CDR2 is SYDVKM. Trimming took off 2 bases at V and 6 bases at J, with 5 bases between the two ends. CDR3 protein: CASSLLRNEQFF. The CDR3 region has the DNA TGTGCCAGCAGTTTACTTCGCAATGAGCAGTTCTTC.